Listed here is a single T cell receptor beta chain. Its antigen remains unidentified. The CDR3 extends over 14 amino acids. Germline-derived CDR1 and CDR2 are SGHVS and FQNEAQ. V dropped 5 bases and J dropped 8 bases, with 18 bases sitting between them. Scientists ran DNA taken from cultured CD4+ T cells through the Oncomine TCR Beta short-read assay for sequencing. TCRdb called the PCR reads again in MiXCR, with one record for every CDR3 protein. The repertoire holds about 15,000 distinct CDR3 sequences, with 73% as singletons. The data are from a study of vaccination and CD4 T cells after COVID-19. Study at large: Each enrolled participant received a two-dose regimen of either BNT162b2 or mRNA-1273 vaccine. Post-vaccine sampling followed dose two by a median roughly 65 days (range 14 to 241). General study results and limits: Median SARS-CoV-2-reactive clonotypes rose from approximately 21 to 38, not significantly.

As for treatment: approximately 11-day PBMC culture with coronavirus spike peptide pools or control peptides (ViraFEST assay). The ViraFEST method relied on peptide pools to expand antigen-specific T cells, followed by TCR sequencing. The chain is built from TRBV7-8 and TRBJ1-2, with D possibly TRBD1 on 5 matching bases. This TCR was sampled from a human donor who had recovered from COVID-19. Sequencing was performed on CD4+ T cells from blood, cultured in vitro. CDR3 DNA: TGTGCCAGCAGCCGAGAGCGGGGACCGAGCGGCTACACCTTC. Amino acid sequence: CASSRERGPSGYTF.